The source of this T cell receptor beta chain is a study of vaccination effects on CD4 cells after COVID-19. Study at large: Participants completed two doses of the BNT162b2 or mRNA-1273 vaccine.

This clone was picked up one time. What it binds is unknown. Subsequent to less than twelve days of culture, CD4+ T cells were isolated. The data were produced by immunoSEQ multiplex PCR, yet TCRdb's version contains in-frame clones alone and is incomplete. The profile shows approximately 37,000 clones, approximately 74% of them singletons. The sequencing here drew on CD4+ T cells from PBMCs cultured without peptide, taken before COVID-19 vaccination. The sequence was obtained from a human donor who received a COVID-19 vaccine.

The CDR3 sequence: CASSKRQLSDEQYF. In DNA form, the CDR3 reads TGTGCCAGCTCTAAACGGCAGTTAAGCGACGAGCAGTACTTC. This sequence joins TRBV28 and TRBJ2-7, with D hard to call. The CDR3 extends over 14 amino acids. CDR1 is MDHEN, CDR2 SYDVKM, per germline. Trimming took off 8 bases at V and 5 bases at J, with 19 bases between the two ends.